The rows below give T cell receptor beta chains drawn from one sample of a study of a mutant IDH1 vaccine in newly diagnosed glioma. No antigen has been assigned to these receptors. Assay used: immunoSEQ multiplex PCR; TCRdb lists only in-frame clones, some missing. The data hold tens of thousands of clones, with approximately 75% observed a single time. Sequenced material: PBMCs, taken from a glioma patient whose treatment included an IDH1 peptide vaccine. Receptor source: a man aged 35-49 years with glioma. Each CDR3 is given with its conserved first and last residue. D genes are given only for firm matches. The size field is filled for only some rows; it gives once, few, many or a size class.

V,D,J,size,DNA,CDR3
TRBV4-1,.,TRBJ2-2,.,TGCGCCAGCAGCCAGCCAGGGCGGGGAACCGGGGAGCTGTTTTTT,CASSQPGRGTGELFF
TRBV19,TRBD1,TRBJ2-7,.,TGTGCCAGCAAGGCCCGGACAGGGGCCTCCTACGAGCAGTACTTC,CASKARTGASYEQYF
TRBV6-1,TRBD2,TRBJ2-5,.,TGTGCCAGCAGTGCCAGCGGGGTTCGGACCGAGACCCAGTACTTC,CASSASGVRTETQYF
TRBV10-2,TRBD1,TRBJ2-3,.,TGCGCCAGCAGTGTAGGACAGGGGAGTGGTGATACGCAGTATTTT,CASSVGQGSGDTQYF
TRBV14,.,TRBJ2-4,.,TGTGCCAGCAGCCAAGGTATTTACGGGGACATTCAGTACTTC,CASSQGIYGDIQYF
TRBV7-8,TRBD1,TRBJ1-2,.,TGTGCCAGCAGCTTAGGGATACAGGGGGCTAAGGACTATGGCTACACCTTC,CASSLGIQGAKDYGYTF
TRBV2,.,TRBJ2-3,.,TGTGCCAGCACAACGGAGGGTTATGCGCAGTATTTT,CASTTEGYAQYF
TRBV27,.,TRBJ2-5,once,TGTGCCAGTCGGCAGGGGACCCAGTACTTC,CASRQGTQYF
TRBV14,TRBD1,TRBJ2-5,.,TGTGCCAGCAGCCGCGAGACAGGGGGCACCCAGTACTTC,CASSRETGGTQYF
TRBV7-7,.,TRBJ2-5,.,TGTGCTAGCACCTACGGAGGGACAGAGACCCAGTACTTC,CASTYGGTETQYF
TRBV5-1,.,TRBJ2-3,.,TGCGCCAGCAGCCCGGGACTGGGCGACCAAGATACGCAGTATTTT,CASSPGLGDQDTQYF
TRBV5-4,.,TRBJ2-7,.,TGTGCCAGCAGCTGGGGACGTAATTACGAGCAGTACTTC,CASSWGRNYEQYF
TRBV19,TRBD2,TRBJ2-1,once,TGTGCCAGTAGTACAGGACTAGCTATTGGTGAGCAGTTCTTC,CASSTGLAIGEQFF
TRBV7-6,.,TRBJ2-7,.,TGTGCCAGCAGCCGGGACACGGTGGGCGAGCAGTACTTC,CASSRDTVGEQYF
TRBV4-3,TRBD2,TRBJ2-7,.,TGCGCCAGCAGCCAAGAATGGGGACTTGGCCGACTAGCGGGAGTTTACGAGCAGTACTTC,CASSQEWGLGRLAGVYEQYF
TRBV27,.,TRBJ1-5,.,TGTGCCAGCAGTTTCCTCCCCCTACATAGCAATCAGCCCCAGCATTTT,CASSFLPLHSNQPQHF
TRBV15,TRBD2,TRBJ2-7,.,TGTGCCACCAGCAGACCTACTGGGAGGGGTTCCTACGAGCAGTACTTC,CATSRPTGRGSYEQYF
TRBV19,TRBD1,TRBJ2-2,once,TGTGCCAGTAGCTCGCCGGGACAGCTCACCGGGGAGCTGTTTTTT,CASSSPGQLTGELFF
TRBV19,TRBD1,TRBJ1-2,.,TGTGCCAGTAGCGGACAGGGTCGCGGCTATGGCTACACCTTC,CASSGQGRGYGYTF
TRBV2,TRBD1,TRBJ2-2,.,TGTGCCGGCTCCGGGGACAGAAGGACCGGGGAGCTGTTTTTT,CAGSGDRRTGELFF
TRBV6-6,.,TRBJ2-3,.,TGTGCCAGCAGTGGGCGGGATACGCAGTATTTT,CASSGRDTQYF
TRBV5-1,TRBD1,TRBJ2-7,.,TGCGCCAGCAGCTCGACAGGGAGCCCCTACGAGCAGTACTTC,CASSSTGSPYEQYF
TRBV7-8,.,TRBJ1-2,.,TGTGCCAGCAGCGGGGGATGGGGGGCTGAGGGCTACACCTTC,CASSGGWGAEGYTF
TRBV7-2,TRBD2,TRBJ2-2,.,TGTGCCAGCAGCGCCCGTCCCTTACTAGCGGACACCGGGGAGCTGTTTTTT,CASSARPLLADTGELFF
TRBV18,.,TRBJ1-2,.,TGTGCCAGCTCACCAGCAGGGGCCTACTATGGCTACACCTTC,CASSPAGAYYGYTF
TRBV10-3,TRBD1,TRBJ1-1,.,TGTGCCATCAGTGCGGGACAGGGGGCAATAGGGAACACTGAAGCTTTCTTT,CAISAGQGAIGNTEAFF
TRBV11-3,.,TRBJ2-7,.,TGTGCCAGCAGTCCGGGCCCCCGTCACGAGCAGTACTTC,CASSPGPRHEQYF
TRBV9,TRBD1,TRBJ2-2,.,TGTGCCAGCAGCGCCAGGACAGGGGTACACACCGGGGAGCTGTTTTTT,CASSARTGVHTGELFF
TRBV7-2,TRBD2,TRBJ2-7,.,TGTGCCAGCAGCTTAGGCCCTAGCGGGGGCTTCTCCTACGAGCAGTACTTC,CASSLGPSGGFSYEQYF
TRBV2,.,TRBJ1-6,.,TGTGCCATCAAAGGGGCTCTAATCCAGTCACGGTCCTATAATTCACCCCTCCACTTT,CAIKGALIQSRSYNSPLHF
TRBV7-2,.,TRBJ2-1,few,TGTGCCAGCAGGTACCGGGCCGCTACGAATGAGCAGTTCTTC,CASRYRAATNEQFF
TRBV5-3,TRBD1,TRBJ2-1,.,TGTGCCAGAAGCTTGCCGGGACAGGAAAACAATGAGCAGTTCTTC,CARSLPGQENNEQFF
TRBV5-1,TRBD2,TRBJ2-5,few,TGCGCCAGCAGCTCCCCTAGCGGGAGAGAAGAGACCCAGTACTTC,CASSSPSGREETQYF
TRBV18,.,TRBJ2-5,.,TGTGCCAGCTCACCACTATCGGGGAACCAGTACTTC,CASSPLSGNQYF
TRBV25-1,.,TRBJ1-4,.,TGTGCCAGCAGTGAGGCCGGGCGAGGGTATGAAAAACTGTTTTTT,CASSEAGRGYEKLFF
TRBV19,.,TRBJ1-1,.,TGTGCCAGTAGTATGAGGGGGACTCCAGGGAACACTGAAGCTTTCTTT,CASSMRGTPGNTEAFF
TRBV6-6,TRBD1,TRBJ1-2,.,TGTGCCAGCACTCCGGGACAGTTTGGCTACACCTTC,CASTPGQFGYTF
TRBV5-5,TRBD1,TRBJ1-2,.,TGTGCCAGCAGCACCGCCGGGACAGGGGGGATAGGCTACACCTTC,CASSTAGTGGIGYTF
TRBV15,TRBD1,TRBJ2-2,.,TGTGCCACCAGCAGAATACCCACAGGGGGGTGGCTAAACACCGGGGAGCTGTTTTTT,CATSRIPTGGWLNTGELFF
TRBV7-2,TRBD1,TRBJ2-2,.,TGTGCCAGCAGCTTACCCTACAGGGGGCGTACCGGGGAGCTGTTTTTT,CASSLPYRGRTGELFF
TRBV29-1,TRBD1,TRBJ2-6,.,TGCAGCACAACAGGGGGCCAAGGTTCTGGGGCCAACGTCCTGACTTTC,CSTTGGQGSGANVLTF
TRBV7-9,TRBD1,TRBJ2-7,.,TGTGCCAGCAGCTTCCCCGAGACAGGGGGCTACGAGCAGTACTTC,CASSFPETGGYEQYF
TRBV10-2,.,TRBJ2-3,once,TGCGCCAGCAAATTCGCCGCGGCTAGCTTGACAGATACGCAGTATTTT,CASKFAAASLTDTQYF
TRBV7-9,.,TRBJ1-4,.,TGTGCCAGCAGCTTAGCCCCCTCAGGGGTGGAAAAACTGTTTTTT,CASSLAPSGVEKLFF
TRBV10-1,TRBD1,TRBJ1-2,once,TGCGCCAGCAGTGAGGGGACAGAGGGCCTCTACTATGGCTACACCTTC,CASSEGTEGLYYGYTF
TRBV28,.,TRBJ1-2,.,TGTGCCAGCAGTTCCACGCCAACGAACTATGGCTACACCTTC,CASSSTPTNYGYTF
TRBV28,TRBD2,TRBJ2-3,few,TGTGCCAGCAGTTTACGGGAGGGCGACACAGATACGCAGTATTTT,CASSLREGDTDTQYF
TRBV6-1,.,TRBJ1-1,.,TGTGCCAGCAGTTACCGAACTGAAGCTTTCTTT,CASSYRTEAFF
TRBV7-2,.,TRBJ2-1,.,TGTGCCAGCAAGAGGGTCAGCCGCAATGAGCAGTTCTTC,CASKRVSRNEQFF
TRBV18,.,TRBJ2-7,.,TGTGCCAGCTCACTAGAGCGGTACGAGCAGTACTTC,CASSLERYEQYF